This TCR beta chain was sequenced during a study of T cell responses to AZD1222 COVID-19 vaccine. The study, taken as a whole, reports: Dominant at 160-218 and 743-854, vaccine-associated CD4 TCRs also spanned spike. After two AZD1222 doses, spike-specific TCR breadth and depth rose versus day 0. Only after the peak T cell response were repertoires sampled.

Comment on this clone: The antigen is undetermined.

Sequenced by immunoSEQ multiplex PCR; TCRdb stores in-frame clones only, minus some. There are about 120,000 clones in the sample; roughly nine tenths occur only once, and around 1.5% lies in the top ten. Germline V CDR1 and CDR2: SGHNT, YYREEE (reference sequence). There are 13 residues in the CDR3. The J segment lost 7 bases and the V segment lost 0 bases, leaving 1 base of the junction unmatched. Sequencing was performed on peripheral blood, taken on day 0 of AZD1222 vaccination. The genes are TRBV5-4 and TRBJ1-3, with TRBD1 identical over 7 bases. The TCR sequence derives from an adult in good health. The CDR3 protein is CASSLEGANTIYF. CDR3 coding DNA: TGTGCCAGCAGCTTGGAGGGGGCGAACACCATATATTTT.